These 32 T cell receptor beta chains came from one sample sequenced in a study of T-cell reconstitution after alpha-beta-depleted transplantation in children. Using unique molecular identifiers, the investigators prepared the TCRbeta library. TCRdb reanalysed the PCR reads using MiXCR and keeps one entry per CDR3 protein. In the table there are roughly 610,000 distinct CDR3 sequences, about 10% of which are singletons. Sample: PBMCs from the stem cell graft donor, taken from the stem cell graft. The receptors were sampled from a human donor who donated a stem cell graft to a child with acute myeloid leukemia.

This clonotype was seen many times. CDR3 in amino acids: CSADTGGGNQPQHF. The CDR3 region has the DNA TGCAGTGCTGACACAGGGGGCGGCAATCAGCCCCAGCATTTT. The chain is built from TRBV20-1 and TRBJ1-5, with 9 positions matching TRBD1. The V segment lost 5 bases and the J segment 2 bases; nucleotides outside the gene matches: 4. This CDR3 region has 14 residues. The germline CDR1 and CDR2 sequences are DFQATT and SNEGSKA (reference sequence).

The table lists this clonotype with a few counts. The chain has TRBV12-3 or TRBV12-4 and TRBJ2-3; D ambiguous. The ends were cut back, 5 bases at V and 1 base at J, with 13 bases in the middle. The CDR3 loop spans 15 amino acids. CDR3 DNA sequence: TGTGCCAGCAGTCCCGGGCTTAGGGGCACAGATACGCAGTATTTT. Residues: CASSPGLRGTDTQYF.

The chain links TRBV29-1 to TRBJ1-4, with 10 positions matching TRBD1. The CDR3 sequence is 16 residues long. CDR1 is SQVTM, CDR2 ANQGSEA, per germline. V trimming: 4 bases; J trimming: 3 bases; junction bases outside the gene matches: 8. CDR3 residues: CSVGGGQGRSNEKLFF. DNA for the CDR3: TGCAGCGTTGGAGGGGGACAGGGGAGATCTAATGAAAAACTGTTTTTT.

V and J are TRBV9 and TRBJ2-1; 7 bases are a match to TRBD2. Germline V gene data show CDR1 as SGDLS and CDR2 as YYNGEE. The CDR3 has 15 residues. J lost 9 bases, V lost 3 bases, and 12 bases had no gene match. This CDR3 reads CASSADPGTTIEQFF. CDR3 in DNA: TGTGCCAGCAGCGCCGATCCCGGGACTACGATTGAGCAGTTCTTC.

The chain employs TRBV29-1 and TRBJ2-1, with unresolved D. The CDR3 contains 10 residues. Trimming left V 7 bases short and J 5 bases short, with 6 bases between. Germline CDR1 and CDR2: SQVTM and ANQGSEA. The CDR3 here is CSGWDNEQFF. The DNA for the CDR3 is TGCAGCGGATGGGACAATGAGCAGTTCTTC.

This chain uses TRBV29-1 with TRBJ2-6; no clear D gene. Germline V CDR1 and CDR2: SQVTM, ANQGSEA. Trimming removed 4 bases from V and 2 bases from J, with 12 bases in between. The CDR3 is 15 residues long. CDR3: CSVVIRLPGANVLTF. CDR3 in DNA: TGCAGCGTTGTTATACGGCTCCCTGGGGCCAACGTCCTGACTTTC. Supplemented by reference TRBV29-1 and TRBJ2-6, the full variable domain reads SAVISQKPSRDICQRGTSLTIQCQVDSQVTMMFWYRQQPGQSLTLIATANQGSEATYESGFVIDKFPISRPNLTFSTLTVSNMSPEDSSIYLCSVVIRLPGANVLTFGAGSRLTVL.

V and J are TRBV11-1 and TRBJ2-1; tentatively, D is TRBD1 or TRBD2 (8 bases each). This CDR3 has 20 residues. The V end was cut by 6 bases, the J end by 0 bases, with 27 bases between. Germline lookup yields CDR1 SGHAT and CDR2 FQDESV (reference sequence). CDR3 nucleotide sequence: TGTGCCAGCAGAAGTAGGACAGGGAAGACTAGCGTTAGCTCCTACAATGAGCAGTTCTTC. Translating gives CASRSRTGKTSVSSYNEQFF.

The genes are TRBV7-2 and TRBJ1-1; 8 nucleotides line up with TRBD1. Per the germline V gene, CDR1 is SGHTA and CDR2 is FQGNSA. The CDR3 extends over 15 amino acids. The J segment lost 4 bases and the V segment lost 2 bases, leaving 6 bases of the junction unmatched. In DNA, the CDR3 is TGTGCCAGCAGCTTAATGAACAGGGGGGGCACTGAAGCTTTCTTT. As protein: CASSLMNRGGTEAFF.

This clonotype was observed a handful of times. The chain is built from TRBV6-2 or TRBV6-3 and TRBJ2-1; no clear D. CDR1 and CDR2 from the germline V gene are MNHEY and SVGEGT. V was cut by 6 bases and J by 7 bases, with 10 bases left in between. There are 12 residues in the CDR3. CDR3 loop: CASSPLLNEQFF. For the CDR3, the DNA is TGTGCCAGCAGCCCCCTTTTGAATGAGCAGTTCTTC.

This chain connects TRBV5-1 to TRBJ1-4; D is undetermined. Germline V gene data show CDR1 as SGHRS and CDR2 as YFSETQ. With 0 bases removed from V and 12 bases from J, the gap between germline ends came to 15 bases. The CDR3 sequence is 14 residues long. The chain's CDR3 is CASSLDPSQRELFF. CDR3 bases: TGCGCCAGCAGCTTGGATCCCAGTCAGCGAGAACTGTTTTTT.

Ten or more counts support this clonotype. The genes are TRBV28 and TRBJ2-7; TRBD2 agrees at 8 bases. From germline, CDR1 is MDHEN and CDR2 SYDVKM. CDR3 size: 14 residues. Trimming took 3 bases from V and 0 from J; bases not matched to a gene: 1. CDR3 DNA sequence: TGTGCCAGCAGTTTCAGCGGGGGCTCCTACGAGCAGTACTTC. Protein sequence: CASSFSGGSYEQYF.

This clonotype occurred a few times. This chain links TRBV7-2 with TRBJ2-2; unclear D gene. Trimming took off 5 bases at V and 7 bases at J, with 17 bases between the two ends. This CDR3 has 15 amino acids. CDR1 SGHTA and CDR2 FQGNSA come from the germline V gene. The CDR3 region is CASSPQSFMGGELFF. CDR3 in DNA: TGTGCCAGCAGCCCACAGAGTTTTATGGGCGGGGAGCTGTTTTTT.

This clonotype was counted between two and nine times. The chain is built from TRBV28 and TRBJ2-1; D ambiguous. CDR3 size: 16 residues. CDR1 is MDHEN and CDR2 is SYDVKM in the germline V gene. V was clipped by 6 bases and J by 6 bases, with 21 bases between them. The chain's CDR3 is CASSQRIGRPANEQFF. CDR3 sequence (DNA): TGTGCCAGCAGCCAAAGGATCGGTCGTCCCGCCAATGAGCAGTTCTTC.

This clonotype occurred many times. V is TRBV29-1 and J is TRBJ2-7; 11 bases agree with TRBD1. Germline loops: CDR1 SQVTM, CDR2 ANQGSEA. The ends lost 3 bases at V and 7 bases at J; junction bases unmatched: 2. The CDR3 is 12 amino acids. The CDR3 region has the DNA TGCAGCGTTGAGGGACAGGGGGATGAGCAGTACTTC. It translates to CSVEGQGDEQYF.

The CDR3 protein is CASNERQFNTEAFF. DNA for the CDR3: TGTGCCAGCAATGAAAGACAGTTCAACACTGAAGCTTTCTTT. The chain uses TRBV7-2 and TRBJ1-1; D might be TRBD1 (5 bases). V was cut by 7 bases and J by 2 bases, with 14 bases left in between. CDR1 and CDR2 from the germline V gene are SGHTA and FQGNSA. The CDR3 runs 14 residues.

The gene calls are TRBV5-1 and TRBJ2-5, with 8 bases identical to TRBD1. Germline V CDR1 and CDR2: SGHRS, YFSETQ. The CDR3 runs to 16 residues. Trimming took 0 bases from V and 3 from J; bases not matched to a gene: 7. The CDR3 loop is CASSLAASGGKETQYF. The DNA for the CDR3 is TGCGCCAGCAGCTTGGCCGCTTCAGGGGGCAAAGAGACCCAGTACTTC.

The J gene is TRBJ2-5, the V gene TRBV20-1, with 10 bases lining up with TRBD2. The CDR3 is 13 residues long. The junction had 6 bases not matched to a gene; V was cut back by 6 bases and J by 5 bases. Germline V gene data show CDR1 as DFQATT and CDR2 as SNEGSKA (reference sequence). This CDR3 reads CSAKGLARETQYF. The CDR3 region has the DNA TGCAGTGCAAAGGGACTAGCGCGGGAGACCCAGTACTTC.

This clonotype has a handful of counts. The chain is built from TRBV20-1 and TRBJ1-6; a possible D gene is TRBD1 (5 bases). This CDR3 comprises 16 residues. Per the germline V gene, CDR1 is DFQATT and CDR2 is SNEGSKA (reference sequence). V dropped 6 bases and J dropped 0 bases, with 15 bases sitting between them. The CDR3 DNA sequence: TGCAGTGCCAAGGGAGGGGCTGGCTCCTATAATTCACCCCTCCACTTT. Translating it yields CSAKGGAGSYNSPLHF.

The table lists this clonotype with many counts. The chain carries TRBV5-5 and TRBJ1-1; weak D call: TRBD1 (6 bases). This CDR3 comprises 17 residues. Trimming stripped 0 bases from V and 1 base from J, with 16 bases between. From germline, CDR1 is SGHKS and CDR2 YYEKEE (reference sequence). The chain's CDR3 is CASSLGGDTIRNTEAFF. The CDR3 bases are TGTGCCAGCAGCTTGGGAGGGGACACAATACGGAACACTGAAGCTTTCTTT.

Remarks on this clonotype: A much bigger clone sits one base away, suggesting this may be a read error. The chain combines TRBV2 with TRBJ2-1, with D perhaps TRBD1 or TRBD2 (6 bases each). Per the germline V gene, CDR1 is SNHLY and CDR2 is FYNNEI. The CDR3 has 14 residues. CDR3 nucleotides: TGTGCCAGCAGCGTCGACGGGGGCCGGAATGAGCAGTGCTTC. Its translation is CASSVDGGRNEQCF. Variable domain in full (rest from reference TRBV2 and TRBJ2-1): EPEVTQTPSHQVTQMGQEVILRCVPISNHLYFYWYRQILGQKVEFLVSFYNNEISEKSEIFDDQFSVERPDGSNFTLKIRSTKLEDSAMYFCASSVDGGRNEQCFGPGTRLTVL.

J is TRBJ2-5 and V is TRBV28, with TRBD2 identical over 7 bases. The germline V gene encodes CDR1 MDHEN and CDR2 SYDVKM. With 5 bases clipped from V and 5 bases from J, the junction kept 17 bases outside the gene matches. This CDR3 has 17 amino acids. The CDR3 DNA is TGTGCCAGCAGTCCCCCCCTCGGCGGGAGCCGGGTGGAGACCCAGTACTTC. It is translated as CASSPPLGGSRVETQYF.

This clonotype was picked up a small number of times. J is TRBJ2-2 and V is TRBV2; 15 positions match TRBD2. This CDR3 has 14 amino acids. V was clipped by 9 bases and J by 5 bases; unmatched bases: 1. The V gene's germline CDR1 is SNHLY and CDR2 FYNNEI. The CDR3 DNA sequence: TGTGCCAGGGGGACTAGCGGGAGGACCGGGGAGCTGTTTTTT. This encodes CARGTSGRTGELFF.

This clonotype showed up many times. V usage is TRBV20-1 and J usage is TRBJ2-1, with 9 bases lining up with TRBD2. Trimming cost V 5 bases and J 9 bases; bases outside gene matches: 8. CDR3 length: 13 residues. Per germline, CDR1 DFQATT and CDR2 SNEGSKA (reference sequence). CDR3 amino acids: CSAAGTSLPEQFF. For the CDR3, the DNA is TGCAGTGCTGCCGGGACTAGCCTCCCTGAGCAGTTCTTC.

This clonotype was detected a few times. This chain connects TRBV12-3 or TRBV12-4 to TRBJ2-5; D uncertain. The CDR3 sequence is 15 residues long. With 5 bases removed from V and 4 bases from J, the gap between germline ends came to 17 bases. The CDR3 spells CASSPLLMSRETQYF. The CDR3 DNA sequence: TGTGCCAGCAGTCCCCTCCTGATGAGTAGAGAGACCCAGTACTTC.

This clonotype was recorded many times. The rearrangement uses TRBV27 and TRBJ1-5; no firm D call. The ends were cut back, 2 bases at V and 2 bases at J, with 7 bases in the middle. CDR1 and CDR2 from the germline V gene are MNHEY and SMNVEV (reference sequence). The CDR3 consists of 14 residues. DNA of the CDR3: TGTGCCAGCAGTTTAAGGGTTGGCAATCAGCCCCAGCATTTT. This encodes CASSLRVGNQPQHF.

This clonotype was seen at least ten times. The CDR3 DNA is TGCGCCAGCAGCCAAAGATCTAGCGGGGCTAATGAGCAGTTCTTC. It encodes CASSQRSSGANEQFF. The chain employs TRBV4-3 and TRBJ2-1; 9 bases line up with TRBD2. The CDR3 spans 15 residues. Losses at the gene ends were 2 bases for V and 7 bases for J; bases not matched to a gene: 6. Germline CDR1 is LGHNA and CDR2 is YSLEER.

V is TRBV28 and J is TRBJ2-7; TRBD1 matches at 10 bases. This CDR3 contains 14 residues. Trimming at V came to 5 bases and at J to 3 bases, leaving 4 bases not matched to a gene. The germline CDR1 and CDR2 sequences are MDHEN and SYDVKM. The CDR3 protein is CASSIGTGDYEQYF. DNA for the CDR3: TGTGCCAGCAGTATCGGGACAGGGGACTACGAGCAGTACTTC.

In this sample, this clonotype turned up many times. The chain is built from TRBV12-3 or TRBV12-4 and TRBJ2-7; D possibly corresponds to TRBD1 (6 bases). CDR3 size: 12 residues. Deletions cut 6 bases from V and 4 bases from J, with 10 bases between. This CDR3 is CASSPGVYEQYF. The CDR3 region has the DNA TGTGCCAGCAGCCCAGGGGTGTACGAGCAGTACTTC.

This clonotype was seen just once. One end of the junction is discordant with germline, which a read error may explain. V usage is TRBV6-5 and J usage is TRBJ2-7; TRBD1 matches 12 bases. Germline assignment: CDR1 MNHEY and CDR2 SVGAGI. This CDR3 is built from 12 residues. CDR3 DNA: TGTGCCAGCACGGGGACAGGGGGCGATCAGTGCTTC. It encodes CASTGTGGDQCF.

This clonotype has only a few counts. The CDR3 DNA follows: TGTGCCAGCACCAAGGACAGGGCCAGCTACAATGAGCAGTTCTTC. Translation gives CASTKDRASYNEQFF. V gene TRBV6-1 combines with J gene TRBJ2-1; 8 bases are a match to TRBD1. Germline trimming cut 7 bases from V and 3 bases from J; bases unmatched to any gene: 8. This CDR3 spans 15 amino acids. Per germline, CDR1 MNHNS and CDR2 SASEGT.

This clonotype was picked up a small number of times. The chain carries TRBV7-2 and TRBJ2-3; TRBD2 might be the D (7 bases). Germline V gene data show CDR1 as SGHTA and CDR2 as FQGNSA. With 11 bases removed from V and 2 bases from J, the gap between germline ends came to 20 bases. This CDR3 contains 15 residues. The CDR3 DNA is TGTGCCCTAGGGCTAGGGGGGGGACACACAGATACGCAGTATTTT. Amino acid sequence: CALGLGGGHTDTQYF.

This clonotype was found many times. CDR3: CAISESGGAYGYTF. The CDR3 nucleotides are TGTGCCATCAGTGAGTCGGGCGGCGCGTATGGCTACACCTTC. J is TRBJ1-2 and V is TRBV10-3; D gene unclear. V was cut by 0 bases and J by 5 bases, with 10 bases left in between. CDR1 ENHRY and CDR2 SYGVKD come from the germline V gene. The CDR3 is 14 residues long.